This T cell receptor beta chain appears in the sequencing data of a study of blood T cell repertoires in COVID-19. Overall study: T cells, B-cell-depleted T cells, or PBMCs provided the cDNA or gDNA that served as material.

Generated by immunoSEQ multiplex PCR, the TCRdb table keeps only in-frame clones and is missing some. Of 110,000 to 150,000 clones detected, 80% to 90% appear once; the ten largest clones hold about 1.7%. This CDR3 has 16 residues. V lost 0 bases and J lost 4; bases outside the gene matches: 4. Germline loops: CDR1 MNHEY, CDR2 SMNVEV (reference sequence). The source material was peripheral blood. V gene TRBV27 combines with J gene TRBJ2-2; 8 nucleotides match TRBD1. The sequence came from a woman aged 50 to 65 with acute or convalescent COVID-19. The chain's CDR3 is CASSLSGTGTTGELFF. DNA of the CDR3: TGTGCCAGCAGTTTATCAGGGACAGGTACCACCGGGGAGCTGTTTTTT.